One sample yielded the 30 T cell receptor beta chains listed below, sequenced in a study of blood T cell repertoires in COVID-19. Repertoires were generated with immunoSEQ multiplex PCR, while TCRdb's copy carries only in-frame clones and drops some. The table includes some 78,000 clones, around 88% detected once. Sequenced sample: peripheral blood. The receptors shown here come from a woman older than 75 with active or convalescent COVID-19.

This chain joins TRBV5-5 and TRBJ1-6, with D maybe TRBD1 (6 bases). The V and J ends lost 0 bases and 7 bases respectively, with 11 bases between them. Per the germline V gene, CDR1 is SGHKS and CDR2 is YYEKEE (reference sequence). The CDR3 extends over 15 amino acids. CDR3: CASSLATGPNSPLHF. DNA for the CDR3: TGTGCCAGCAGCTTGGCTACAGGGCCAAATTCACCCCTCCACTTT.

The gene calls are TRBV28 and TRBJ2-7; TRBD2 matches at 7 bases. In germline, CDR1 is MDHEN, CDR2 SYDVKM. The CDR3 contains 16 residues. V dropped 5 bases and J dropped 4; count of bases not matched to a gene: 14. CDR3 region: CASSLRRDGRGYEQYF. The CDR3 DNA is TGTGCCAGCAGTCTTAGACGAGATGGGCGGGGGTACGAGCAGTACTTC. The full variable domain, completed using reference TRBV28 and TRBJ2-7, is DVKVTQSSRYLVKRTGEKVFLECVQDMDHENMFWYRQDPGLGLRLIYFSYDVKMKEKGDIPEGYSVSREKKERFSLILESASTNQTSMYLCASSLRRDGRGYEQYFGPGTRLTVT.

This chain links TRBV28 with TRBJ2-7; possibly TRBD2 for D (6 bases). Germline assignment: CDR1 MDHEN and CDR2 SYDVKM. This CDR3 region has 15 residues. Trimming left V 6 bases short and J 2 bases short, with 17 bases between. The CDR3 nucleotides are TGTGCCAGCAGCCTTCCCGGGACTCCTCCCTACGAGCAGTACTTC. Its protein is CASSLPGTPPYEQYF.

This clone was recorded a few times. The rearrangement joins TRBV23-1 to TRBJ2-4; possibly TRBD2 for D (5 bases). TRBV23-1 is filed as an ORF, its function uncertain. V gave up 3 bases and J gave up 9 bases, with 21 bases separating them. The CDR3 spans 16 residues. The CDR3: CASSHPRTKAEGIQYF. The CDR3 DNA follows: TGCGCCAGCAGTCATCCACGGACGAAAGCCGAGGGCATTCAGTACTTC.

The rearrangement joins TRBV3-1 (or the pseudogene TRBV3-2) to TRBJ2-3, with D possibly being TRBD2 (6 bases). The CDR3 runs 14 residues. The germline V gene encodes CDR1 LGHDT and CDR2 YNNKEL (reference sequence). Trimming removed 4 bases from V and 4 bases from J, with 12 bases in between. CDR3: CASSPRGGADTQYF. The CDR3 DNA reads TGTGCCAGCAGCCCCCGTGGAGGGGCAGATACGCAGTATTTT.

The CDR3 here is CASSKQENTEAFF. CDR3 DNA: TGTGCCAGCAGCAAACAAGAGAACACTGAAGCTTTCTTT. The chain links TRBV7-2 to TRBJ1-1; D ambiguous. The V gene lost 5 bases and the J gene lost 1 base, with 8 bases spanning the gap. CDR3 length: 13 amino acids. Germline CDR1 and CDR2: SGHTA and FQGNSA.

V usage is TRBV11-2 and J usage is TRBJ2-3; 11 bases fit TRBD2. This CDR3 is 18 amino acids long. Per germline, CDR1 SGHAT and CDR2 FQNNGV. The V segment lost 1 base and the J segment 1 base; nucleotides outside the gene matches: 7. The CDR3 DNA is TGTGCCAGCAGCTTAGTCCCTAAGGGACTAGCGGGCACAGATACGCAGTATTTT. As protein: CASSLVPKGLAGTDTQYF.

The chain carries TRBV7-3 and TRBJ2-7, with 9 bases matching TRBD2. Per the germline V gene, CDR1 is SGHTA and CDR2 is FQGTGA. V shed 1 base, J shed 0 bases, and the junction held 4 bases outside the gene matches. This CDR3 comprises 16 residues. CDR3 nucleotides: TGTGCCAGCAGCTTAAAAAGCGGGGGGAGCTCCTACGAGCAGTACTTC. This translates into CASSLKSGGSSYEQYF.

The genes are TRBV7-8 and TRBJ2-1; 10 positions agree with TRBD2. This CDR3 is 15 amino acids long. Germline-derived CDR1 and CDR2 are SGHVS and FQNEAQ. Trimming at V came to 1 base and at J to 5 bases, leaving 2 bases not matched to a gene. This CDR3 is CASSLGTSGNNEQFF. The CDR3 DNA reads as TGTGCCAGCAGCTTAGGGACTAGCGGCAACAATGAGCAGTTCTTC.

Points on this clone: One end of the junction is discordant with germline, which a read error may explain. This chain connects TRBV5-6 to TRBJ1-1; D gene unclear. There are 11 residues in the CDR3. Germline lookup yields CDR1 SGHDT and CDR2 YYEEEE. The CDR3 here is CMSGKNAEAFF. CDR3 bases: TGTATGTCGGGGAAGAACGCTGAAGCTTTCTTT.

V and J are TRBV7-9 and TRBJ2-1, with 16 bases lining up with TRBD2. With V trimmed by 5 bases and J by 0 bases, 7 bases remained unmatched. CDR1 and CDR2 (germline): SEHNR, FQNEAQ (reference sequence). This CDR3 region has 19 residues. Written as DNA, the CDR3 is TGTGCCAGCAGCGCCGGGACTAGCGGGGGGGTATCCTCCTACAATGAGCAGTTCTTC. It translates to CASSAGTSGGVSSYNEQFF.

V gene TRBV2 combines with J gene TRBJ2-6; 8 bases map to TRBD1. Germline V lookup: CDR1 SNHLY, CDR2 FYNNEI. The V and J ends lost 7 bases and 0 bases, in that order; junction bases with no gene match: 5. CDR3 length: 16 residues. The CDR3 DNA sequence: TGTGCCAGCAAACCGGACAGGGTCTCTGGGGCCAACGTCCTGACTTTC. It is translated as CASKPDRVSGANVLTF.

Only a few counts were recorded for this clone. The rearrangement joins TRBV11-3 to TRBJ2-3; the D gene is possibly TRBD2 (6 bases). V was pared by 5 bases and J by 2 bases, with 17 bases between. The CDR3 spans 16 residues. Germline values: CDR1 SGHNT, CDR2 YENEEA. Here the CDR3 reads CASSPAGSGNTDTQYF. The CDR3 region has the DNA TGTGCCAGCAGCCCTGCGGGAAGTGGTAACACAGATACGCAGTATTTT. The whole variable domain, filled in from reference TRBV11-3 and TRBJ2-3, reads EAGVVQSPRYKIIEKKQPVAFWCNPISGHNTLYWYLQNLGQGPELLIRYENEEAVDDSQLPKDRFSAERLKGVDSTLKIQPAELGDSAVYLCASSPAGSGNTDTQYFGPGTRLTVL.

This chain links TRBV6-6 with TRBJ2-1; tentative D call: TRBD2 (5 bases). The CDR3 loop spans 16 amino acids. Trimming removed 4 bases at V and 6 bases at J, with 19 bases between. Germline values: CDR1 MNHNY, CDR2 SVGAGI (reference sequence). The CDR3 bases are TGTGCCAGCAGTTCTAGTACGCAGACTACCGGCAATGAGCAGTTCTTC. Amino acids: CASSSSTQTTGNEQFF.

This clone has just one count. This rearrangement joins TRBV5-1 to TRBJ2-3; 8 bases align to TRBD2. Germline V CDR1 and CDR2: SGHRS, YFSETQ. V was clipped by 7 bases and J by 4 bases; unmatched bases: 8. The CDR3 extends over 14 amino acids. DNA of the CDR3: TGCGCCAGCCGGGTAGCGGGGATCTCAGATACGCAGTATTTT. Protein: CASRVAGISDTQYF.

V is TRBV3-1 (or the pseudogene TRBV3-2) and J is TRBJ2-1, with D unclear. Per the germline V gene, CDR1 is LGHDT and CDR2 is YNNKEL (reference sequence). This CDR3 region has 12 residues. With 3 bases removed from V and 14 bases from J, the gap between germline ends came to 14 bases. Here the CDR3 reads CASSHQLGVEFF. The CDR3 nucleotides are TGTGCCAGCAGCCACCAGTTGGGCGTCGAGTTCTTC.

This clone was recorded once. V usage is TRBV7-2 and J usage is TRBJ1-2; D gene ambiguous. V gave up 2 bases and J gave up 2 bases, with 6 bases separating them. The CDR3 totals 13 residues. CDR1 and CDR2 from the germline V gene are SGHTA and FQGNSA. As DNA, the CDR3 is TGTGCCAGCAGCTTATCTCTCAACTATGGCTACACCTTC. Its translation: CASSLSLNYGYTF. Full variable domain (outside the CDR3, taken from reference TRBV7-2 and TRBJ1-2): GAGVSQSPSNKVTEKGKDVELRCDPISGHTALYWYRQSLGQGLEFLIYFQGNSAPDKSGLPSDRFSAERTGGSVSTLTIQRTQQEDSAVYLCASSLSLNYGYTFGSGTRLTVV.

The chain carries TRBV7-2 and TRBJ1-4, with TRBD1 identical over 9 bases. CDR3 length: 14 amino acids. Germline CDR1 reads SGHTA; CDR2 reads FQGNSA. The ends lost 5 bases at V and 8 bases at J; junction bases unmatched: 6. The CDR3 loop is CASSRTGGAEKLFF. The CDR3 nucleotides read TGTGCCAGCAGCCGCACAGGGGGCGCAGAAAAACTGTTTTTT. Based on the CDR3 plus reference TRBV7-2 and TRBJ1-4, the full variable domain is GAGVSQSPSNKVTEKGKDVELRCDPISGHTALYWYRQSLGQGLEFLIYFQGNSAPDKSGLPSDRFSAERTGGSVSTLTIQRTQQEDSAVYLCASSRTGGAEKLFFGSGTQLSVL.

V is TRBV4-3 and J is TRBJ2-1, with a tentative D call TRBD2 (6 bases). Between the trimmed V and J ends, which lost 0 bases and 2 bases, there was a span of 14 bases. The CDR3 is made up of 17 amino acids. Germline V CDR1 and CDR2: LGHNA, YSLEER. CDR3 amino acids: CASSQDQSSATYNEQFF. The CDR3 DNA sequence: TGCGCCAGCAGCCAAGATCAGTCTAGCGCTACCTACAATGAGCAGTTCTTC.

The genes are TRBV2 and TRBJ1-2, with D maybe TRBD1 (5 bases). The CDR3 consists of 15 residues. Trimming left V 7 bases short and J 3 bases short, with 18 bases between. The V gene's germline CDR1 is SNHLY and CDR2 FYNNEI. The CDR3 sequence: CASIPAMTGDYGYTF. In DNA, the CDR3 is TGTGCCAGCATTCCTGCCATGACGGGGGACTATGGCTACACCTTC.

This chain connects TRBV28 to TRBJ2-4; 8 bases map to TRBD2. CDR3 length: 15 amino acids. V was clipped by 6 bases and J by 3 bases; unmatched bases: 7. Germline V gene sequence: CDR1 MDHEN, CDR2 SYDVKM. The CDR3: CASSGASGYKNIQYF. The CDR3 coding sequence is TGTGCCAGCAGCGGAGCTAGCGGGTACAAAAACATTCAGTACTTC.

Here the CDR3 reads CASSPSPLEGRSGNTIYF. CDR3 DNA sequence: TGTGCCAGCAGCCCGAGCCCACTGGAGGGCCGCTCTGGAAACACCATATATTTT. V gene TRBV5-8 combines with J gene TRBJ1-3; no definite D call. CDR1 is SGHTS, CDR2 YDEGEE, per germline. Trimming cost V 4 bases and J 0 bases, with 20 bases left between them. There are 18 residues in the CDR3.

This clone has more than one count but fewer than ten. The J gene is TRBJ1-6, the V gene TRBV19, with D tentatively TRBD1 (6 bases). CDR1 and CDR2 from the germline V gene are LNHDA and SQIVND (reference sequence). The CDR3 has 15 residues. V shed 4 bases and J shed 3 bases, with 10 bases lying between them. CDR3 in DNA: TGTGCCAGTAGTAAGCGGGACAACTATAATTCACCCCTCCACTTT. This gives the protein CASSKRDNYNSPLHF. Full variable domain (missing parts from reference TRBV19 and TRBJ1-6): DGGITQSPKYLFRKEGQNVTLSCEQNLNHDAMYWYRQDPGQGLRLIYYSQIVNDFQKGDIAEGYSVSREKKESFPLTVTSAQKNPTAFYLCASSKRDNYNSPLHFGNGTRLTVT.

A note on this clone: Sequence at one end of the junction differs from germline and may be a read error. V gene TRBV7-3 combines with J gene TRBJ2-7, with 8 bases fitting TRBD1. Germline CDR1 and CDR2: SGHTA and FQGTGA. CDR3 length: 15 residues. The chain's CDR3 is CASSLGGTGPYQQYF. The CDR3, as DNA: TGTGCCAGCAGCTTAGGGGGGACAGGCCCCTACCAGCAGTACTTC.

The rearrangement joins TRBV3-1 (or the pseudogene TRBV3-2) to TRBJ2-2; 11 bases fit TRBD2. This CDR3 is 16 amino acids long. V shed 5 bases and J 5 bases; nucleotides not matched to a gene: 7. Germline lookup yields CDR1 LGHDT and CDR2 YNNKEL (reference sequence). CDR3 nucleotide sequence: TGTGCCAGCAGCTATTATAGCGGGGGGGAAACCGGGGAGCTGTTTTTT. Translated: CASSYYSGGETGELFF.

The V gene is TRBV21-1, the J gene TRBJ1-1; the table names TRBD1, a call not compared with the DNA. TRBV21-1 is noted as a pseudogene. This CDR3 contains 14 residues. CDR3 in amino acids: CASSNGDKNTEAFF. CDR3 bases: TGTGCCAGCAGCAACGGGGACAAGAACACTGAAGCTTTCTTT.

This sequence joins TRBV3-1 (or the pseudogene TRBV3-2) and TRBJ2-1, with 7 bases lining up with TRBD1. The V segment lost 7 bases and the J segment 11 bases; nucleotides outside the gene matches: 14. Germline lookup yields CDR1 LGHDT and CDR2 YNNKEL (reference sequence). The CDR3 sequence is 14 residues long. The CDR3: CASTHRGTLNKQFF. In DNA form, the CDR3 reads TGTGCCAGCACCCACAGGGGTACCTTAAATAAGCAGTTCTTC.

In DNA form, the CDR3 reads TGTGCCAGCAGCCCGAGACTAGCGGGGGTCCCCTACGAGCAGTACTTC. Its translation: CASSPRLAGVPYEQYF. The chain employs TRBV7-2 and TRBJ2-7; TRBD2 matches 12 bases. V dropped 5 bases and J dropped 2; count of bases not matched to a gene: 7. CDR1 is SGHTA, CDR2 FQGNSA, per germline. CDR3 length: 16 residues.

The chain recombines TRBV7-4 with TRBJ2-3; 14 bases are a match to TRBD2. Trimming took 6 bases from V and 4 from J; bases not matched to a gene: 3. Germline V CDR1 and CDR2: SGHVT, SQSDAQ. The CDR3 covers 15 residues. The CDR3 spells CASSRLAGGSDTQYF. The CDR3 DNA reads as TGTGCCAGCAGTCGACTAGCGGGGGGGTCAGATACGCAGTATTTT.

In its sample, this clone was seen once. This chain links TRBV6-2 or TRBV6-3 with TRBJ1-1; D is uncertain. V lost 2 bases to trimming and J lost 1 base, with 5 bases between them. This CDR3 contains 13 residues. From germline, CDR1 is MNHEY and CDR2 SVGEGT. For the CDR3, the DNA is TGTGCCAGCAGTTACCTAGGGAACACTGAAGCTTTCTTT. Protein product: CASSYLGNTEAFF.